This TCR beta chain appears in the sequencing data of a study of monozygotic twins with inflammatory bowel disease. General study findings and limits: The data offered no way to tell different T cell subtypes apart. Treatment differences in immunosuppression may have added variability to the repertoires of patients. The results supported no single strong signal or clonotype associated with IBD.

Whole blood, unsorted for T cells, was the source of total RNA. This CDR3 is 15 amino acids long. CDR1 and CDR2 from the germline V gene are DFQATT and SNEGSKA (reference sequence). TCRdb reanalyzed the 5' RACE reads and collapses them to one entry per CDR3 protein, without DNA. This repertoire includes 120,000 to 150,000 distinct CDR3 sequences. A note on this clonotype: Its target is not known.

This receptor was taken from a human donor with ulcerative colitis or Crohn's disease, or a healthy co-twin of an affected twin (not recorded which). V usage is TRBV20-1 and J usage is TRBJ1-1; no DNA is available, so the TRBD1 call from TCRdb remains unchecked. Material for sequencing was blood. The CDR3 protein is CSARDNGQGNTEAFF.